This T cell receptor (beta chain) was recorded in a study of cytomegalovirus exposure and HLA in healthy donors. Germline CDR1 and CDR2: SGDLS and YYNGEE. The V and J ends lost 3 bases and 8 bases, in that order; junction bases with no gene match: 10. The CDR3 has 15 amino acids. The PCR ran on 60 Vbeta and 13 Jbeta primers. Sequenced by immunoSEQ multiplex PCR; TCRdb stores in-frame clones only, minus some. The data contain 150,000 to 200,000 clones, 65% to 85% of them singletons. This TCR came from a male donor in good health and CMV-seronegative. Specimen: PBMCs. V and J are TRBV9 and TRBJ2-1; 8 positions match TRBD2. The CDR3 DNA follows: TGTGCCAGCAGCGCCCTCGGGGGGGCCCCGGATGAGCAGTTCTTC. It codes for CASSALGGAPDEQFF.